This entry lists 13 T cell receptor beta chains sequenced from one sample in a study of T cells in women clearing cervical HPV infection. Method: immunoSEQ multiplex PCR; TCRdb's copy keeps in-frame clones and lacks some. The sample holds approximately 31,000 clones. Input material: blood buffy coat. These TCRs come from a woman between 18 and 70 years old with a cervical HPV16 infection that either progressed to CIN3+ or cleared (not recorded which).

For this clone: Read sequence stops 3 residues before the CDR3 end, and the germline J gene provides the missing end. Within the sample, other DNA sequences also encode this same CDR3. This chain uses TRBV18 with TRBJ1-1; possible D gene TRBD1, 6 bases. With 2 bases removed from V and 0 bases from J, the gap between germline ends came to 7 bases. Germline V gene sequence: CDR1 KGHSH, CDR2 LQKENI. The CDR3 is 14 residues long. The CDR3 DNA, read in part, is TGTGCCAGCTCACCAACAGGGATGAACACTGAA. Translation gives CASSPTGMNTE. The complete CDR3 protein is CASSPTGMNTEAFF.

Details on this clone: Coverage ceases 3 residues before the CDR3 finishes, and the germline J gene fills in the end. The chain joins TRBV10-3 to TRBJ2-5; no firm D call. This CDR3 has 11 residues. Between the trimmed V and J ends, which lost 10 bases and 1 base, there was a span of 7 bases. CDR1 ENHRY and CDR2 SYGVKD come from the germline V gene. The CDR3 bases that were read are TGTGCCACCGCCGGCCAAGAGACC. Protein sequence: CATAGQET. The whole CDR3 reads CATAGQETQYF.

Notes on this clone: The germline gene is not matched at one end of the junction; a read error may be the cause. The sequenced fragment ends 3 residues before the CDR3 boundary, so the rest is inferred from the germline J gene. The V and J genes are TRBV4-2 and TRBJ2-2; a possible D gene is TRBD1 (5 bases). Germline CDR1 reads LGHNA; CDR2 reads YNFKEQ. The CDR3 contains 15 residues. This CDR3 reads CASRPDTANTGELFF. CDR3 bases read: TGCGCCAGCAGGCCGGACACCGCGAACACCGGGGAG.

On this clone: The read ends 3 residues before the CDR3 terminus; that terminus is restored from the germline J gene. The V and J genes are TRBV19 and TRBJ1-4, with 8 bases matching TRBD1. The ends lost 4 bases at V and 5 bases at J; junction bases unmatched: 6. Per germline, CDR1 LNHDA and CDR2 SQIVND (reference sequence). The CDR3 is made up of 15 amino acids. The sequenced CDR3 bases are TGTGCCAGTAGTAAAGCGACAGGGGCCAATGAAAAA. Translation gives CASSKATGANEK. The full-length CDR3 reads as CASSKATGANEKLFF.

With regard to this clone: The CDR3 goes on 3 residues after the read ends, and that part is filled in from the germline J gene. The chain joins TRBV7-2 to TRBJ2-5, with TRBD2 matching over 8 bases. The CDR3 contains 14 residues. Trimming cost V 7 bases and J 5 bases; bases outside gene matches: 9. Germline CDR1 SGHTA, CDR2 FQGNSA. The sequenced part of the CDR3 DNA is TGTGCCAGCACCCTGTCGGGGGGGGTGGAGACC. Translation: CASTLSGGVET. The CDR3 in full is CASTLSGGVETQYF. Combining the CDR3 with reference TRBV7-2 and TRBJ2-5 gives the whole variable domain GAGVSQSPSNKVTEKGKDVELRCDPISGHTALYWYRQSLGQGLEFLIYFQGNSAPDKSGLPSDRFSAERTGGSVSTLTIQRTQQEDSAVYLCASTLSGGVETQYFGPGTRLLVL.

The part of the CDR3 DNA that was read is TGTGCCAGCAGTGGGGAACAGGGGGCAAGTCAGCCC. Encoded protein: CASSGEQGASQP. The entire CDR3 is CASSGEQGASQPQHF. The rearrangement joins TRBV2 to TRBJ1-5, with TRBD1 matching 9 bases. The CDR3 is cut off 3 residues early in the read; its end comes from the germline J gene. V gave up 4 bases and J gave up 6 bases; unmatched junction bases: 7. This CDR3 spans 15 amino acids. Germline-derived CDR1 and CDR2 are SNHLY and FYNNEI.

On this clone: The read ends 3 residues shy of where the CDR3 ends; the end is completed using the germline J gene. Additional DNA sequences in this sample encode the identical CDR3. This chain joins TRBV19 and TRBJ1-1; D remains ambiguous. Between the trimmed V and J ends, which lost 7 bases and 5 bases, there was a span of 14 bases. The CDR3 consists of 13 residues. CDR1 LNHDA and CDR2 SQIVND come from the germline V gene (reference sequence). CDR3 DNA (partial): TGTGCCAGTAATCTCAATGGCGGGACTGAA. Protein sequence: CASNLNGGTE. The whole CDR3 protein reads CASNLNGGTEAFF.

About this clone: The CDR3 end is not reached by the read, which stops 3 residues before it; the germline J gene fills it in. This chain uses TRBV29-1 with TRBJ1-1; 9 positions agree with TRBD1. This CDR3 has 12 amino acids. Per the germline V gene, CDR1 is SQVTM and CDR2 is ANQGSEA. Trimming at V came to 7 bases and at J to 5 bases, leaving 5 bases not matched to a gene. The CDR3 bases that were read are TGCAGCGGCCGACAGGGGGAAACTGAA. Translating it yields CSGRQGETE. The whole CDR3 sequence is CSGRQGETEAFF.

As for this clone: The sequence runs out 3 residues before the end of the CDR3; the remainder is reconstructed from the germline J gene. This rearrangement joins TRBV5-1 to TRBJ1-1; a weak D match, TRBD1 (5 bases). V lost 7 bases and J 2 bases, leaving 15 bases between the germline ends. The CDR3 loop spans 14 amino acids. Germline lookup yields CDR1 SGHRS and CDR2 YFSETQ. The CDR3 bases that were read are TGCGCCAGCTCCACGAGGGGCGAAAACACTGAA. Protein sequence: CASSTRGENTE. The whole CDR3 region reads CASSTRGENTEAFF.

Notes on this clone: Read data end 3 residues before the CDR3 end; the end is taken from the germline J gene. The chain carries TRBV7-2 and TRBJ2-1, with 10 bases that match TRBD1. The CDR3 length is 16 residues. The junction had 1 base not matched to a gene; V was cut back by 0 bases and J by 2 bases. Looked up from germline, CDR1 is SGHTA and CDR2 is FQGNSA. CDR3 bases read: TGTGCCAGCAGCTTAGCTGGACAGGGGGCCTACAATGAG. Encoded protein: CASSLAGQGAYNE. The whole CDR3 protein is CASSLAGQGAYNEQFF.

In the case of this clone: The CDR3 is cut off 3 residues early in the read; its end comes from the germline J gene. V gene TRBV2 combines with J gene TRBJ1-1; no firm D call. Germline CDR1 and CDR2: SNHLY and FYNNEI. Between the trimmed V and J ends, which lost 4 bases and 5 bases, there was a span of 11 bases. The CDR3 extends over 13 amino acids. The covered CDR3 bases are TGTGCCAGCAGTGGAGTGGGCGTGACTGAA. This sequence encodes CASSGVGVTE. The whole CDR3 sequence reads CASSGVGVTEAFF.

As regards this clone: Sequencing ends 3 residues short of the CDR3 end; the germline J gene provides the rest. The V and J genes are TRBV9 and TRBJ2-6; TRBD1 matches 10 bases. The CDR3 covers 18 residues. V was clipped by 4 bases and J by 2 bases; unmatched bases: 9. Germline loops: CDR1 SGDLS, CDR2 YYNGEE. The sequenced part of the CDR3 DNA is TGTGCCAGCAGCCCTCGACAGGGGGCTAAAGCTGGGGCCAACGTC. Translation: CASSPRQGAKAGANV. The whole CDR3 is CASSPRQGAKAGANVLTF.

Concerning this clone: The DNA ends 3 residues before the CDR3 does, and the rest of the CDR3 is filled in from the germline J gene. The chain joins TRBV7-6 to TRBJ1-4; 11 bases are a match to TRBD1. CDR3 size: 15 residues. J was trimmed by 7 bases and V by 5 bases; bases with no gene match: 6. Germline-derived CDR1 and CDR2 are SGHVS and FNYEAQ. The CDR3 sequence: CASSREGTGGEKLFF. CDR3 DNA, as far as it was read: TGTGCCAGCAGCCGAGAAGGGACAGGGGGTGAAAAA.